This entry lists 14 T cell receptor beta chains sequenced from one sample in a study of T-cell memory formation after mild COVID-19. TCRdb re-analysed the 5' RACE reads in MiXCR, keeping a single row per CDR3 protein. The sample holds some 64,000 distinct CDR3 sequences, less than 9.5% seen once. What was sequenced was PBMCs or a T cell subset sorted from them (not recorded which). All receptors derive from a man in his late teens or twenties who had mild COVID-19 (a few samples of this study predate the infection). Cell type and time point are not known.

This clonotype has more than one count but fewer than ten. The chain carries TRBV3-1 and TRBJ1-6; D not resolved. This CDR3 is 16 amino acids long. Trimming removed 4 bases at V and 4 bases at J, with 14 bases between. Germline values: CDR1 LGHDT, CDR2 YNNKEL (reference sequence). The chain's CDR3 is CASSPLGSGYNSPLHF. Written as DNA, the CDR3 is TGTGCCAGCAGCCCCTTGGGATCGGGATATAATTCACCCCTCCACTTT. The whole variable domain, remainder taken from reference TRBV3-1 and TRBJ1-6, is DTAVSQTPKYLVTQMGNDKSIKCEQNLGHDTMYWYKQDSKKFLKIMFSYNNKELIINETVPNRFSPKSPDKAHLNLHINSLELGDSAVYFCASSPLGSGYNSPLHFGNGTRLTVT.

V gene TRBV6-2 or TRBV6-3 combines with J gene TRBJ2-1; 7 bases agree with TRBD1. Unmatched junction bases numbered 7, after V lost 2 bases and J lost 9 bases. The CDR3 loop spans 14 amino acids. Germline V gene data show CDR1 as MNHEY and CDR2 as SVGEGT. CDR3 protein: CASSYTTGYGEQFF. The CDR3 DNA reads as TGTGCCAGCAGTTACACGACAGGGTACGGTGAGCAGTTCTTC.

The rearrangement joins TRBV12-3 or TRBV12-4 to TRBJ2-5; perhaps TRBD2 as D (6 bases). Trimming pared 6 bases from V and 2 bases from J, leaving 13 bases between. This CDR3 spans 14 amino acids. The DNA for the CDR3 is TGTGCCAGCAGACTAAACCGGGGGCAAGAGACCCAGTACTTC. As protein: CASRLNRGQETQYF.

A few counts support this clonotype. This rearrangement joins TRBV7-9 to TRBJ2-1; D remains unclear. CDR1 and CDR2 from the germline V gene are SEHNR and FQNEAQ (reference sequence). The length of the CDR3 is 11 residues. Trimming left V 2 bases short and J 8 bases short, with 4 bases between. DNA of the CDR3: TGTGCCAGCAGCTTATTCCATGAGCAGTTCTTC. It specifies CASSLFHEQFF.

This clonotype was counted at least ten times. J is TRBJ2-4 and V is TRBV7-2, with a weak D call TRBD1 (7 bases). The length of the CDR3 is 13 residues. Per germline, CDR1 SGHTA and CDR2 FQGNSA. Trimming took off 3 bases at V and 8 bases at J, with 11 bases between the two ends. CDR3 protein: CASSFRGADIQYF. The CDR3 region has the DNA TGTGCCAGCAGCTTCAGGGGGGCTGACATTCAGTACTTC. The whole variable domain, filled in from reference TRBV7-2 and TRBJ2-4, reads GAGVSQSPSNKVTEKGKDVELRCDPISGHTALYWYRQSLGQGLEFLIYFQGNSAPDKSGLPSDRFSAERTGGSVSTLTIQRTQQEDSAVYLCASSFRGADIQYFGAGTRLSVL.

Only a few counts were recorded for this clonotype. V and J are TRBV7-2 and TRBJ2-7; D possibly corresponds to TRBD2 (6 bases). Trimming took off 1 base at V and 4 bases at J, with 14 bases between the two ends. From germline, CDR1 is SGHTA and CDR2 FQGNSA. CDR3 length: 15 residues. The CDR3 sequence is CASSLDPGVSYEQYF. The DNA of the CDR3 is TGTGCCAGCAGCTTAGATCCGGGGGTGTCTTACGAGCAGTACTTC.

The table lists this clonotype with a few counts. The J gene is TRBJ2-2, the V gene TRBV12-3 or TRBV12-4; D is ambiguous. The CDR3 loop spans 15 amino acids. The germline V and J ends were trimmed by 3 bases and 0 bases, with 8 bases remaining between them. DNA of the CDR3: TGTGCCAGCAGTTTTTGGGCCCCGAACACCGGGGAGCTGTTTTTT. This encodes CASSFWAPNTGELFF.

This clonotype was counted many times. This chain links TRBV23-1 with TRBJ2-7, with a weak D call TRBD1 (6 bases). TRBV23-1 is an ORF, with its function uncertain. The CDR3 loop spans 14 amino acids. V was shortened by 4 bases and J by 3 bases, with 13 bases between the two germline ends. The CDR3 loop is CASSPLTGHYEQYF. For the CDR3, the DNA is TGCGCCAGCAGTCCGTTGACAGGCCACTACGAGCAGTACTTC.

In this sample, this clonotype turned up a few times. This chain joins TRBV12-3 or TRBV12-4 and TRBJ2-1; 11 nucleotides align to TRBD2. The CDR3 totals 17 residues. V trimming: 6 bases; J trimming: 0 bases; junction bases outside the gene matches: 7. The CDR3: CASRRASGGSSYNEQFF. CDR3 in DNA: TGTGCCAGCAGAAGGGCTAGCGGGGGGAGCTCCTACAATGAGCAGTTCTTC.

This clonotype was detected a few times. The chain combines TRBV24-1 with TRBJ2-1, with TRBD1 matching over 7 bases. The CDR3 is made up of 15 amino acids. The trim removed 3 bases at V and 6 bases at J, leaving 7 bases unmatched. CDR1 is KGHDR and CDR2 is SFDVKD in the germline V gene. CDR3 loop: CATSDRQGFLNEQFF. The CDR3 nucleotides are TGTGCCACCAGTGATAGACAGGGTTTTCTCAATGAGCAGTTCTTC.

Ten or more counts support this clonotype. The rearrangement links TRBV6-5 to TRBJ2-3; D remains ambiguous. CDR1 is MNHEY and CDR2 is SVGAGI in the germline V gene. The CDR3 contains 14 residues. V was clipped by 2 bases and J by 1 base, with 7 bases between them. CDR3 sequence reads: CASSYREGTDTQYF. CDR3 in DNA: TGTGCCAGCAGTTACCGAGAAGGCACAGATACGCAGTATTTT.

V is TRBV12-3 or TRBV12-4 and J is TRBJ2-1, with 8 positions matching TRBD2. Trimming at V came to 2 bases and at J to 7 bases, leaving 7 bases not matched to a gene. The CDR3 is made up of 15 amino acids. CDR3 nucleotide sequence: TGTGCCAGCAGTTTAAATCCGGGAGGGGTAAATGAGCAGTTCTTC. Protein sequence: CASSLNPGGVNEQFF.

This chain links TRBV20-1 with TRBJ1-1; D is uncertain. Germline lookup yields CDR1 DFQATT and CDR2 SNEGSKA (reference sequence). V was clipped by 3 bases and J by 4 bases, with 12 bases between them. This CDR3 spans 13 amino acids. The CDR3 is CSASGPPATEAFF. CDR3 sequence (DNA): TGCAGTGCTAGCGGTCCGCCCGCCACTGAAGCTTTCTTT.

Ten or more counts support this clonotype. The V and J genes are TRBV5-1 and TRBJ1-2; the D is unclear. This CDR3 is 12 amino acids long. V was cut by 4 bases and J by 2 bases, with 6 bases left in between. Germline-derived CDR1 and CDR2 are SGHRS and YFSETQ. The CDR3 sequence is CASSTDNYGYTF. CDR3 bases: TGCGCCAGCAGCACCGACAACTATGGCTACACCTTC.